The 15 T cell receptor beta chains below come from one sample, sequenced in a study of T cells in Graves' hyperthyroidism and ophthalmopathy. Researchers amplified the TCR beta CDR3 regions from RNA transcripts. The HTBI primer set drove a first-round RT-PCR of the TCR CDR3. TCRdb reprocessed the multiplex PCR reads with MiXCR, giving one entry per CDR3 protein. The sample includes 300,000 to 450,000 distinct CDR3 sequences, 15% to 19% of them seen just once. The material sequenced was blood. These receptor sequences come from a woman aged 18-35 years with Graves' hyperthyroidism that later progressed to Graves' ophthalmopathy.

This chain joins TRBV15 and TRBJ2-5; tentatively, D is TRBD1 or TRBD2 (5 bases each). V lost 5 bases, J lost 0 bases, and 13 bases lay in between. The CDR3 has 15 amino acids. Per the germline V gene, CDR1 is LNHNV and CDR2 is YYDKDF (reference sequence). CDR3 region: CATSRRDGDQETQYF. CDR3 coding DNA: TGTGCCACCAGCCGAAGGGACGGTGACCAAGAGACCCAGTACTTC.

Details on this clonotype: With a much larger clone just one base away, this may be a read error. The chain carries TRBV12-3 or TRBV12-4 and TRBJ2-2; D gene unclear. The CDR3 length is 15 residues. The DNA of the CDR3 is TGTGTCAGCACCAAACCGGGCTCCCTGTCGGGGGAGCTGTTTTTT. It translates to CVSTKPGSLSGELFF.

This clonotype has at least ten counts. V and J are TRBV27 and TRBJ2-3, with no clear D. This CDR3 has 14 residues. The germline CDR1 and CDR2 sequences are MNHEY and SMNVEV (reference sequence). The germline V and J ends were trimmed by 2 bases and 1 base, with 7 bases remaining between them. CDR3 in DNA: TGTGCCAGCAGTTTACGTGCGCGCACAGATACGCAGTATTTT. Translating gives CASSLRARTDTQYF.

The V gene is TRBV4-3, the J gene TRBJ1-6; D is unclear. Germline lookup yields CDR1 LGHNA and CDR2 YSLEER. CDR3 size: 13 residues. The V gene lost 2 bases and the J gene lost 7 bases, with 6 bases spanning the gap. CDR3 coding DNA: TGCGCCAGCAGCCAATCAGGCAATTCACCCCTCCACTTT. Protein product: CASSQSGNSPLHF.

The chain has TRBV19 and TRBJ2-1; D gene unclear. Trimming left V 3 bases short and J 0 bases short, with 6 bases between. The CDR3 contains 14 residues. Germline V CDR1 and CDR2: LNHDA, SQIVND (reference sequence). This CDR3 reads CASSMAVSYNEQFF. The CDR3 region has the DNA TGTGCCAGTAGTATGGCGGTCTCCTACAATGAGCAGTTCTTC.

This clonotype was counted ten times or more. The gene calls are TRBV11-2 and TRBJ1-6; 7 bases line up with TRBD1. The V gene end was trimmed by 4 bases and the J gene end by 5 bases; junction bases not matched to a gene: 11. This CDR3 has 17 residues. The germline CDR1 and CDR2 sequences are SGHAT and FQNNGV. In DNA, the CDR3 is TGTGCCAGCAGCTCTCATCCAAACAGGGGAAATAATTCACCCCTCCACTTT. This translates into CASSSHPNRGNNSPLHF.

Remarks on this clonotype: A read error may explain this, as a much larger clone is one base away. This chain links TRBV6-1 with TRBJ1-3, with D unresolved. V was clipped by 2 bases and J by 0 bases, with 14 bases between them. The length of the CDR3 is 17 residues. Germline-derived CDR1 and CDR2 are MNHNS and SASEGT. The chain's CDR3 is CASSEFAEASSGNTIYF. The CDR3 DNA is TGTGCCAGCAGTGAATTCGCCGAGGCCAGCTCTGGAAACACCATATATTTT.

This clonotype was counted ten times or more. The chain links TRBV30 to TRBJ2-5; TRBD2 might be the D (6 bases). This CDR3 spans 15 amino acids. Trimming stripped 3 bases from V and 4 bases from J, with 18 bases between. Germline V gene data show CDR1 as GTSNPN and CDR2 as SVGIG (reference sequence). The chain's CDR3 is CAWSTMSGLGETQYF. CDR3 bases: TGTGCCTGGAGCACAATGTCGGGACTTGGAGAGACCCAGTACTTC.

The chain joins TRBV20-1 to TRBJ1-1; D not certain. The germline CDR1 and CDR2 sequences are DFQATT and SNEGSKA (reference sequence). This CDR3 is 12 amino acids long. Trimming took 6 bases from V and 11 from J, leaving 19 bases between them. DNA for the CDR3: TGCAGTGCCCCCGAGGGCGGCCATGTGGCTTTCTTT. As protein: CSAPEGGHVAFF.

The sample holds many counts of this clonotype. The chain is built from TRBV27 and TRBJ1-1; D may be TRBD1 (6 bases). The CDR3 runs 15 residues. V was trimmed by 4 bases and J by 5 bases, leaving 17 bases between them. The germline V gene encodes CDR1 MNHEY and CDR2 SMNVEV (reference sequence). This CDR3 reads CASSSAKGGTTEAFF. The CDR3 nucleotides are TGTGCCAGCAGTTCCGCGAAGGGCGGGACAACTGAAGCTTTCTTT.

This clonotype was detected many times. The chain joins TRBV15 to TRBJ2-1; 8 bases map to TRBD2. The CDR3 totals 16 residues. After removal of 1 base from V and 8 bases from J, the junction contained 10 bases not matched to a gene. Germline V gene data show CDR1 as LNHNV and CDR2 as YYDKDF (reference sequence). This CDR3 is CATSRVPGGPVDEQFF. The CDR3 region has the DNA TGTGCCACCAGCAGAGTGCCGGGAGGGCCGGTTGATGAGCAGTTCTTC.

Ten or more counts support this clonotype. V and J are TRBV11-2 and TRBJ2-3; TRBD2 might be the D (6 bases). The length of the CDR3 is 15 residues. Germline assignment: CDR1 SGHAT and CDR2 FQNNGV. Trimming cost V 5 bases and J 0 bases, with 12 bases left between them. The CDR3 DNA reads as TGTGCCAGCAGCCCGTGGGGGACTAGCACAGATACGCAGTATTTT. This sequence encodes CASSPWGTSTDTQYF.

Concerning this clonotype: This may be a read error: a much more frequent sequence differs by one nucleotide. The chain combines TRBV20-1 with TRBJ1-1; weak D call: TRBD1 (5 bases). CDR3 length: 13 residues. Germline-derived CDR1 and CDR2 are DFQATT and SNEGSKA (reference sequence). CDR3 DNA sequence: TGCAGGGCTATAAGACAGCTGAACACTGGAGCTTTCTTT. It specifies CRAIRQLNTGAFF.

This clonotype has only one observation. A read error may be the cause here, since a much bigger clone is one base away. The chain couples TRBV24-1 to TRBJ2-5; D is ambiguous. V lost 3 bases to trimming and J lost 5 bases, with 9 bases between them. Germline assignment: CDR1 KGHDR and CDR2 SFDVKD. The CDR3 is 13 amino acids. CDR3: CATSDLRSETQYF. CDR3 in DNA: TGTGCCACCAGTGATCTTAGATCTGAGACCCAGTACTTC.

This clonotype was observed at least ten times. The chain couples TRBV13 to TRBJ1-5; 7 nucleotides line up with TRBD1. This CDR3 comprises 16 residues. V dropped 3 bases and J dropped 3; count of bases not matched to a gene: 8. The germline CDR1 and CDR2 sequences are PRHDT and FYEKMQ (reference sequence). The CDR3 DNA reads TGTGCCAGCAGCTTGCGTTCCGGGACAGTCAATCAGCCCCAGCATTTT. Translation gives CASSLRSGTVNQPQHF.